The rows below give T cell receptor beta chains drawn from one sample of a study of shared clonotypes between healthy human individuals. The assay was immunoSEQ multiplex PCR, and TCRdb's table has in-frame clones only and misses some. The sample includes around 1.9 million clones, 93% of them seen just once. Sequencing was done on a sample of naive CD8+ T cells from PBMCs. The receptors derive from a man aged 18 to 30 in good health. Some clones in this sample may be carry-over from other donors' samples. Both conserved end residues are part of each CDR3. D genes are given only for firm matches. Size values are once, few and many counts, or a class for expanded clones, and some rows have none.

abundance,len,v_gene,j_gene,d_gene,CDR3aa,CDR3nt
NA,13,TRBV15,TRBJ2-7,NA,CATSRVVGYEQYF,TGTGCCACCAGCAGAGTGGTCGGCTACGAGCAGTACTTC
once,15,TRBV6-1,TRBJ1-2,NA,CASSERAGQHYGYTF,TGTGCCAGCAGTGAGAGGGCAGGGCAGCACTATGGCTACACCTTC
NA,14,TRBV28,TRBJ1-3,TRBD1,CASSYDRVADTIYF,TGTGCCAGCAGCTACGACAGGGTGGCGGACACCATATATTTT
NA,15,TRBV28,TRBJ1-5,NA,CASRVQPRGNQPQHF,TGTGCCAGTAGGGTACAGCCAAGGGGCAATCAGCCCCAGCATTTT
NA,17,TRBV6-1,TRBJ2-7,NA,CASSEKGRAGSPYEQYF,TGTGCCAGCAGTGAAAAGGGGCGGGCTGGATCCCCCTACGAGCAGTACTTC
NA,16,TRBV5-1,TRBJ2-5,NA,CASSLRAGIPQETQYF,TGCGCCAGCAGCTTGAGGGCCGGAATCCCCCAAGAGACCCAGTACTTC
NA,15,TRBV2,TRBJ2-1,TRBD2,CASSEAGGRYNEQFF,TGTGCCAGCAGTGAGGCGGGGGGCCGCTACAATGAGCAGTTCTTC
NA,15,TRBV5-1,TRBJ2-3,TRBD2,CASSLSSGRANTQYF,TGCGCCAGCAGCTTGTCTAGCGGGAGGGCAAATACGCAGTATTTT
NA,16,TRBV30,TRBJ1-1,NA,CAWSSKYTIQNTEAFF,TGTGCCTGGAGCTCAAAATACACGATCCAGAACACTGAAGCTTTCTTT
NA,17,TRBV4-3,TRBJ2-7,TRBD1,CASSQDPTGAGSYEQYF,TGCGCCAGCAGCCAAGATCCCACAGGGGCGGGCTCCTACGAGCAGTACTTC
NA,15,TRBV28,TRBJ2-7,NA,CASSTRGLGSYEQYF,TGTGCCAGCAGCACCCGGGGTTTGGGATCCTACGAGCAGTACTTC
NA,14,TRBV7-6,TRBJ2-7,NA,CASSEDSRSYEQYF,TGTGCCAGCAGCGAGGACAGCCGCTCCTACGAGCAGTACTTC
NA,12,TRBV29-1,TRBJ2-5,NA,CSARSARETQYF,TGCAGCGCAAGATCAGCCAGGGAGACCCAGTACTTC
NA,13,TRBV4-3,TRBJ2-1,TRBD2,CASRLAGDNEQFF,TGCGCCAGCCGACTAGCGGGGGACAATGAGCAGTTCTTC
NA,15,TRBV11-2,TRBJ2-1,TRBD2,CASSLGLAGYNEQFF,TGTGCCAGCAGCTTGGGACTAGCGGGATACAATGAGCAGTTCTTC
few,14,TRBV6-5,TRBJ1-1,NA,CASSYRGMNTEAFF,TGTGCCAGCAGTTACAGGGGGATGAACACTGAAGCTTTCTTT
NA,14,TRBV11-1,TRBJ2-5,NA,CASSPLVGQETQYF,TGTGCCAGCAGCCCGTTGGTGGGCCAAGAGACCCAGTACTTC
NA,13,TRBV28,TRBJ2-7,NA,CASLGGAWDEQYF,TGTGCCAGCCTTGGGGGGGCATGGGACGAGCAGTACTTC
NA,15,TRBV2,TRBJ2-3,NA,CASSEDRLGTDTQYF,TGTGCCAGCAGTGAAGACCGGCTAGGAACAGATACGCAGTATTTT
NA,13,TRBV7-8,TRBJ2-5,NA,CASRGTYQETQYF,TGTGCCAGCCGCGGGACTTACCAAGAGACCCAGTACTTC
NA,16,TRBV7-3,TRBJ2-6,TRBD2,CASSPRGGSGANVLTF,TGTGCCAGCAGCCCTCGGGGGGGCTCTGGGGCCAACGTCCTGACTTTC
NA,16,TRBV11-2,TRBJ2-2,TRBD2,CASLPRGGGNSGELFF,TGTGCCAGCCTCCCCCGGGGCGGGGGGAATTCCGGGGAGCTGTTTTTT
NA,15,TRBV19,TRBJ2-7,NA,CASSIAGMSSYEQYF,TGTGCCAGTAGTATAGCGGGAATGAGCTCCTACGAGCAGTACTTC
NA,15,TRBV27,TRBJ2-5,TRBD1,CASSPWDRSQETQYF,TGTGCCAGCAGTCCCTGGGACAGGTCACAAGAGACCCAGTACTTC
NA,10,TRBV29-1,TRBJ2-1,NA,CSLRLDEQFF,TGCAGCCTGAGGCTTGATGAGCAGTTCTTC
NA,14,TRBV5-4,TRBJ1-1,NA,CASSLSWLTTEAFF,TGTGCCAGCAGCTTGTCGTGGTTGACCACTGAAGCTTTCTTT
NA,13,TRBV28,TRBJ2-7,NA,CASSPSVGYEQYF,TGTGCCAGCAGTCCATCCGTCGGCTACGAGCAGTACTTC
once,14,TRBV28,TRBJ2-7,NA,CASSFGTASSEQYF,TGTGCCAGCAGTTTCGGGACCGCGTCGTCCGAGCAGTACTTC
NA,17,TRBV2,TRBJ1-1,TRBD1,CATPIQDRVLLAAEAFF,TGTGCCACCCCCATCCAGGACAGGGTCTTGTTAGCGGCTGAAGCTTTCTTT
NA,15,TRBV7-8,TRBJ1-5,NA,CASSSLDGYNQPQHF,TGTGCCAGCAGCTCCCTGGACGGGTACAATCAGCCCCAGCATTTT
NA,14,TRBV27,TRBJ1-2,NA,CASTNPKGREGYTF,TGTGCCAGCACCAACCCGAAGGGTCGGGAGGGCTACACCTTC
NA,15,TRBV2,TRBJ2-7,TRBD1,CASRIRGQGYYEQYF,TGTGCCAGCAGGATAAGGGGACAGGGTTACTACGAGCAGTACTTC
NA,16,TRBV15,TRBJ1-1,NA,CATSPTLEGMNTEAFF,TGTGCCACCAGCCCTACCCTCGAAGGGATGAACACTGAAGCTTTCTTT
NA,15,TRBV27,TRBJ2-7,TRBD2,CASSPGTSGWVEQYF,TGTGCCAGCAGCCCCGGGACTAGCGGGTGGGTCGAGCAGTACTTC
NA,14,TRBV6-1,TRBJ2-3,NA,CASSIGVRTDTQYF,TGTGCCAGCAGCATTGGGGTCCGCACAGATACGCAGTATTTT
NA,17,TRBV4-1,TRBJ2-7,TRBD2,CASSQLQGLAATYEQYF,TGCGCCAGCAGCCAACTACAGGGACTAGCGGCAACCTACGAGCAGTACTTC
once,16,TRBV5-1,TRBJ2-3,NA,CASSPNQGGYTDTQYF,TGCGCCAGCAGCCCTAATCAGGGCGGTTACACAGATACGCAGTATTTT
NA,14,TRBV4-3,TRBJ1-2,NA,CASSQGQGIHGYTF,TGCGCCAGCAGCCAAGGCCAGGGAATCCATGGCTACACCTTC
NA,12,TRBV7-2,TRBJ2-1,NA,CASSLGRNEQFF,TGTGCCAGCAGCTTAGGACGGAATGAGCAGTTCTTC
NA,14,TRBV6-1,TRBJ1-2,TRBD1,CASSEGGTGYGYTF,TGTGCCAGCAGTGAAGGAGGGACAGGCTATGGCTACACCTTC
NA,16,TRBV28,TRBJ2-4,TRBD2,CASSPRGVLAKNIQYF,TGTGCCAGCAGCCCCCGGGGGGTACTAGCCAAAAACATTCAGTACTTC
NA,13,TRBV5-1,TRBJ2-2,NA,CASLESNTGELFF,TGCGCCAGCTTAGAATCGAACACCGGGGAGCTGTTTTTT
NA,14,TRBV6-5,TRBJ2-3,NA,CASRGDTSTDTQYF,TGTGCCAGCAGAGGGGACACAAGCACAGATACGCAGTATTTT
NA,13,TRBV7-9,TRBJ1-1,NA,CASSPLRNTEAFF,TGTGCCAGCAGCCCTCTACGGAACACTGAAGCTTTCTTT
NA,14,TRBV4-1,TRBJ2-5,NA,CASSQDPPRETQYF,TGCGCCAGCAGCCAAGACCCCCCTCGGGAGACCCAGTACTTC
NA,15,TRBV19,TRBJ2-1,TRBD2,CASSIDPGLGNEQFF,TGTGCCAGTAGTATAGACCCGGGACTAGGCAATGAGCAGTTCTTC
NA,15,TRBV27,TRBJ2-1,NA,CASSLSSGTVNEQFF,TGTGCCAGCAGTTTATCCAGCGGGACAGTCAATGAGCAGTTCTTC
NA,13,TRBV7-8,TRBJ1-1,NA,CASSRYKNTEAFF,TGTGCCAGCAGCCGATACAAGAACACTGAAGCTTTCTTT
NA,13,TRBV29-1,TRBJ2-7,TRBD1,CSVEEGGPYEQYF,TGCAGCGTTGAGGAAGGGGGCCCCTACGAGCAGTACTTC
NA,15,TRBV13,TRBJ2-1,NA,CASSLGRVEYNEQFF,TGTGCCAGCAGCTTAGGCCGCGTGGAGTACAATGAGCAGTTCTTC
NA,17,TRBV7-3,TRBJ2-1,NA,CASSLRGGEWSYNEQFF,TGTGCCAGCAGCTTAAGGGGGGGCGAGTGGTCCTACAATGAGCAGTTCTTC
NA,18,TRBV7-2,TRBJ2-7,TRBD2,CASSPDWVGGRSSYEQYF,TGTGCCAGCAGCCCAGATTGGGTTGGCGGGAGATCTTCCTACGAGCAGTACTTC
NA,14,TRBV6-1,TRBJ2-5,NA,CASSQDSLQETQYF,TGTGCCAGCAGCCAGGACAGCCTTCAAGAGACCCAGTACTTC
NA,14,TRBV5-4,TRBJ1-2,NA,CASSLVGALYGYTF,TGTGCCAGCAGCTTGGTTGGGGCACTCTATGGCTACACCTTC
once,16,TRBV5-1,TRBJ2-7,TRBD2,CASSPLSGRSSYEQYF,TGCGCCAGCAGCCCCCTGAGCGGGAGGTCCTCCTACGAGCAGTACTTC
NA,14,TRBV27,TRBJ2-7,NA,CASGIRDSSYEQYF,TGTGCCAGCGGAATCCGGGACTCCTCCTACGAGCAGTACTTC
NA,14,TRBV28,TRBJ2-6,NA,CASSSSSGANVLTF,TGTGCCAGCAGCTCGAGCTCTGGGGCCAACGTCCTGACTTTC